A selection of T cell receptor beta chains follows, all from one sample in a study of blood T cell repertoires in COVID-19. Sequenced by immunoSEQ multiplex PCR; TCRdb stores in-frame clones only, minus some. The sample includes about 40,000 clones, over 60% of them seen just once. The sample comprised peripheral blood. The receptors stem from a woman in her seventies with acute or convalescent COVID-19. CDR3s leave out the opening cysteine and the closing phenylalanine or tryptophan. The D gene is left open where the match is weak.

TRBV5-4	TRBD1	ASSWTGVGGYT
TRBV6-2/TRBV6-3	TRBD1	ASSHMDRGSFYSNQPQH
TRBV4-2	.	ASSQTGSGNTEAF
TRBV11-2	.	ASSFNSEAF
TRBV5-1	TRBD1	ASSLGTAENIQY
TRBV5-1	TRBD2	ARSWGAGGPYNEQF
TRBV30	TRBD1	AWSTDRVIAF
TRBV7-2	TRBD1	ASSPGRQGNQPQH
TRBV7-3	TRBD1	ASSLRQGGLSEQY
TRBV7-9	TRBD1	ASSRSGTVNSPLH
TRBV20-1	.	SASSGGGQPQH
TRBV12-3/TRBV12-4	.	ASSLVPAGELF
TRBV7-2	TRBD2	ASSLSIAGGQETQY
TRBV6-5	.	ASSPKGVNQPQH
TRBV5-1	.	ASREGSGNTIY
TRBV5-1	TRBD1	ASSLSGGTGNTIY
TRBV7-9	.	ASSSQGSSYNSPLH
TRBV6-1	TRBD1	ASSEAGTVAF
TRBV11-2	.	ASSFRGLAGNTIY
TRBV15	TRBD1	ATSSTGGINEKLF
TRBV4-3	TRBD2	ASSLSPGLASTSNEQF
TRBV19	TRBD1	ASSVGTGENEKLF
TRBV7-3	.	ASSPGFGTDTQY
TRBV2	.	ASSEERDYGYT
TRBV19	.	ASSPRTSSNAEAF
TRBV19	.	ASWEGGGYNEQF
TRBV7-6	.	ASSWGTSQPQH
TRBV29-1	TRBD1	SVEDRGVQGAILPF
TRBV19	.	ASSIIAEAF
TRBV29-1	TRBD2	SHPGAGGYTDTQY
TRBV19	TRBD1	ASSTRTGAASRKETQY
TRBV5-1	TRBD1	ASSSGQGANYGYT
TRBV5-6	.	ASSSISGEAF
TRBV3-1/TRBV3-2	.	ASSQTGGGADYEQY
TRBV11-3	.	ASGRGQQETQY
TRBV4-1	.	ASSQVLLRQQETQY
TRBV7-2	.	ASSPGRNSRGTQY
TRBV11-2	.	ASSLTGRVEAF
TRBV14	TRBD1	ASSQGQGAFWEQF
TRBV19	TRBD1	ASSVDRGFSPLH
TRBV2	TRBD1	ASSEIGQGEY
TRBV7-9	TRBD2	ASSLGLAGYDEQY
TRBV28	.	ASSLVTPTGGDF
TRBV7-3	TRBD2	ASSLGPLAGAADTQY
TRBV25-1	TRBD1	ASSEWDRQLF
TRBV27	TRBD1	ASSKGGRGNQPQH
TRBV2	TRBD1	ASSGGQRNTDTQY
TRBV28	TRBD1	ASIPGQGLTGELF
TRBV28	TRBD1	ASSFGQGAWVPSTGELF
TRBV6-5	.	ASSYSQGSYEQY
TRBV27	.	ASSLGQTVGETQY
TRBV30	TRBD1	AWSVGQGNEKLF
TRBV18	TRBD1	ASSPGQGGEQY